The 31 T cell receptor beta chains reported below all come from one sample, sequenced in a study of CD8+ T cells in alopecia areata (dated by TCRdb to the late 2010s). The library was built by means of the immunoSEQ multiplex PCR assay. RNA was extracted from all samples and reverse transcribed into cDNA, which served as template for TCR sequencing. TCRdb retrieved this table from immuneACCESS and kept in-frame rearrangements only. Not all clones are present; in checked studies, unresolved V genes account for under half, and no reason is known for the remainder. The sample contains 150,000 or so clones, about 50% of them found a single time. Of the sample, 15% to 20% falls within the top ten clones. What this sample's time point label stands for: baseline before oral tofacitinib. The sequenced sample was CD8+ T cells sorted from blood, obtained at week 0. These receptors were taken from a human donor with alopecia areata.

This rearrangement joins TRBV19 to TRBJ1-5, with D perhaps TRBD1 (5 bases). The length of the CDR3 is 16 residues. Germline lookup yields CDR1 LNHDA and CDR2 SQIVND (reference sequence). The V and J ends lost 5 bases and 5 bases respectively, with 19 bases between them. CDR3 in amino acids: CASSWGSRAGDQPQHF. The CDR3 nucleotides read TGTGCCAGTAGTTGGGGGTCCCGGGCGGGGGATCAGCCCCAGCATTTT.

The chain carries TRBV5-6 and TRBJ1-4; no clear D gene. This CDR3 region has 14 residues. Trimming removed 0 bases from V and 5 bases from J, with 8 bases in between. The germline gives CDR1 SGHDT, CDR2 YYEEEE. CDR3 sequence reads: CASSLGQGNEKLFF. DNA for the CDR3: TGTGCCAGCAGCTTGGGACAAGGGAATGAAAAACTGTTTTTT.

The chain couples TRBV7-8 to TRBJ2-7; D possibly corresponds to TRBD2 (7 bases). Germline CDR1 SGHVS, CDR2 FQNEAQ. The CDR3 loop spans 16 amino acids. The V end was cut by 5 bases, the J end by 8 bases, with 25 bases between. The CDR3 loop is CASSLLYRDQLAQQYF. In DNA, the CDR3 is TGTGCCAGCAGCCTCCTCTACAGGGATCAACTAGCGCAGCAGTACTTC. Together with reference TRBV7-8 and TRBJ2-7, the CDR3 gives the full variable domain: GAGVSQSPRYKVAKRGQDVALRCDPISGHVSLFWYQQALGQGPEFLTYFQNEAQLDKSGLPSDRFFAERPEGSVSTLKIQRTQQEDSAVYLCASSLLYRDQLAQQYFGPGTRLTVT.

The chain links TRBV4-1 to TRBJ1-2, with 8 bases fitting TRBD1. V gave up 1 base and J gave up 13 bases; unmatched junction bases: 8. There are 13 residues in the CDR3. Germline CDR1 and CDR2: MGHRA and YSYEKL. DNA of the CDR3: TGCGCCAGCAGCCAAGTTTCCCCGACAGGGGTCACCTTC. Translated: CASSQVSPTGVTF.

The rearrangement uses TRBV4-3 and TRBJ2-2, with 8 bases aligning to TRBD1. This CDR3 has 20 amino acids. Unmatched junction bases numbered 13, after V lost 0 bases and J lost 1 base. Germline CDR1 reads LGHNA; CDR2 reads YSLEER. This CDR3 reads CASSQDSRDRGKRNTGELFF. The CDR3 region has the DNA TGCGCCAGCAGCCAAGATAGCCGTGACAGGGGAAAGAGGAACACCGGGGAGCTGTTTTTT.

As DNA, the CDR3 is TGCGCCAGCAGTGAGAGGCCGGGGGACATTCAGTACTTC. As protein: CASSERPGDIQYF. The gene calls are TRBV10-1 and TRBJ2-4; D may be TRBD2 (6 bases). Per germline, CDR1 WNHNN and CDR2 SYGVQD (reference sequence). The CDR3 totals 13 residues. The V and J ends lost 2 bases and 8 bases respectively, with 10 bases between them.

This chain connects TRBV2 to TRBJ1-2; no firm D call. This CDR3 has 12 residues. Germline CDR1 is SNHLY and CDR2 is FYNNEI. V was shortened by 7 bases and J by 1 base, with 7 bases between the two germline ends. CDR3 sequence reads: CASTRDNYGYTF. The CDR3 DNA is TGTGCCAGCACCCGGGATAACTATGGCTACACCTTC.

The rearrangement joins TRBV6-5 to TRBJ2-5; perhaps TRBD2 as D (5 bases). The ends were cut back, 0 bases at V and 7 bases at J, with 15 bases in the middle. Germline loops: CDR1 MNHEY, CDR2 SVGAGI. There are 15 residues in the CDR3. Written as DNA, the CDR3 is TGTGCCAGCAGTTACTCCTCGGGGAACCCTTGGACCCAGTACTTC. This codes for CASSYSSGNPWTQYF.

The V call is TRBV7-8, the J call TRBJ2-7; D gene unclear. Germline CDR1 reads SGHVS; CDR2 reads FQNEAQ. This CDR3 has 13 amino acids. The V end lost 4 bases, the J end lost 2 bases, and 9 bases lay between the germline ends. The CDR3 protein is CASSSSGTYEQYF. The DNA for the CDR3 is TGTGCCAGCAGCTCCTCCGGCACCTACGAGCAGTACTTC.

The table lists this clone with a few counts. The chain has TRBV29-1 and TRBJ2-1; D gene uncertain. Trimming stripped 2 bases from V and 10 bases from J, with 6 bases between. Germline CDR1 and CDR2: SQVTM and ANQGSEA. The CDR3 runs to 10 residues. CDR3 region: CSVEWVEQFF. DNA for the CDR3: TGCAGCGTTGAATGGGTAGAGCAGTTCTTC.

The J gene is TRBJ2-5, the V gene TRBV18; no reliable D call. CDR3 length: 13 amino acids. The germline gives CDR1 KGHSH, CDR2 LQKENI. Deletions cut 5 bases from V and 4 bases from J, with 11 bases between. Here the CDR3 reads CASSFGSGETQYF. CDR3 nucleotides: TGTGCCAGCTCATTCGGGTCGGGAGAGACCCAGTACTTC.

V and J are TRBV7-8 and TRBJ1-2, with 7 positions matching TRBD1. The V gene end was trimmed by 4 bases and the J gene end by 8 bases; junction bases not matched to a gene: 7. The CDR3 is 13 amino acids. Germline CDR1 reads SGHVS; CDR2 reads FQNEAQ. CDR3 loop: CASSSRQGWGYTF. The CDR3, as DNA: TGTGCCAGCAGCTCTAGACAGGGTTGGGGCTACACCTTC.

This clone was found a few times. This rearrangement joins TRBV4-3 to TRBJ2-2; the D is unclear. The germline V gene encodes CDR1 LGHNA and CDR2 YSLEER. The germline V and J ends were trimmed by 0 bases and 7 bases, with 6 bases remaining between them. This CDR3 contains 13 residues. The CDR3 sequence is CASSQELDGELFF. The CDR3 bases are TGCGCCAGCAGCCAAGAACTCGACGGGGAGCTGTTTTTT.

This clone was picked up a small number of times. The rearrangement links TRBV30 to TRBJ2-3; maybe TRBD2 (6 bases). V lost 2 bases, J lost 1 base, and 10 bases lay in between. There are 14 residues in the CDR3. CDR1 is GTSNPN, CDR2 SVGIG, per germline (reference sequence). The CDR3, as DNA: TGTGCCTGGAGTACGGGGGTCCGCACAGATACGCAGTATTTT. The encoded protein is CAWSTGVRTDTQYF.

V gene TRBV7-3 combines with J gene TRBJ2-5; a possible D gene is TRBD1 (6 bases). Trimming pared 6 bases from V and 5 bases from J, leaving 13 bases between. This CDR3 is built from 13 residues. Germline V gene lookup returns CDR1 SGHTA and CDR2 FQGTGA. The CDR3 sequence: CASRYRVRETQYF. In DNA form, the CDR3 reads TGTGCCAGCAGGTACAGGGTTAGGGAGACCCAGTACTTC.

In its sample, this clone was seen a few times. V usage is TRBV15 and J usage is TRBJ2-1; D may match TRBD1 or TRBD2 (5 bases each). V shed 1 base and J shed 1 base, with 11 bases lying between them. The germline CDR1 and CDR2 sequences are LNHNV and YYDKDF (reference sequence). The CDR3 loop spans 16 amino acids. The CDR3: CATSRGDGASYNEQFF. In DNA, the CDR3 is TGTGCCACCAGCAGAGGGGACGGGGCTTCCTACAATGAGCAGTTCTTC.

This clone has more than one count but fewer than ten. The V and J genes are TRBV5-6 and TRBJ1-2; no definite D call. Deletions cut 2 bases from V and 11 bases from J, with 13 bases between. The CDR3 length is 12 residues. Germline V lookup: CDR1 SGHDT, CDR2 YYEEEE. CDR3 loop: CASSFGAGAYTF. CDR3 DNA: TGTGCCAGCAGCTTCGGCGCGGGCGCGTACACCTTC.

This clone came up a few times. The rearrangement uses TRBV27 and TRBJ1-2; D remains ambiguous. Looked up from germline, CDR1 is MNHEY and CDR2 is SMNVEV (reference sequence). The CDR3 consists of 15 residues. Trimming cost V 2 bases and J 2 bases, with 12 bases left between them. This chain's CDR3 is CASSLDGGNNYGYTF. DNA of the CDR3: TGTGCCAGCAGTTTAGACGGTGGAAACAACTATGGCTACACCTTC.

A word on this clone: The junction differs from germline at one of its ends, possibly a read error. The sample holds other DNA sequences that translate to the same CDR3. The CDR3 DNA follows: TGTGCCAGCAGTTTAGCAGACTATGGCTACACCTTC. Translating it yields CASSLADYGYTF. The rearrangement joins TRBV7-9 to TRBJ1-2; D not resolved. The CDR3 is 12 residues long. The V gene's germline CDR1 is SEHNR and CDR2 FQNEAQ (reference sequence). Variable domain in full (rest from reference TRBV7-9 and TRBJ1-2): DTGVSQNPRHKITKRGQNVTFRCDPISEHNRLYWYRQTLGQGPEFLTYFQNEAQLEKSRLLSDRFSAERPKGSFSTLEIQRTEQGDSAMYLCASSLADYGYTFGSGTRLTVV.

This clone appeared a single time. The rearrangement joins TRBV27 to TRBJ2-5; 11 positions agree with TRBD1. CDR3 length equals 15 residues. The V gene's germline CDR1 is MNHEY and CDR2 SMNVEV (reference sequence). Losses at the gene ends were 3 bases for V and 5 bases for J; bases not matched to a gene: 5. The CDR3 DNA reads as TGTGCCAGCAGTTTGTTTGGACAGGGGGCGGAGACCCAGTACTTC. Its protein is CASSLFGQGAETQYF.

This clone was seen once. This chain uses TRBV29-1 with TRBJ2-3; 7 nucleotides line up with TRBD1. The V gene end was trimmed by 3 bases and the J gene end by 1 base; junction bases not matched to a gene: 7. In germline, CDR1 is SQVTM, CDR2 ANQGSEA. The length of the CDR3 is 15 residues. The CDR3 region has the DNA TGCAGCGTTGATGGGACAGCAACTCGCACAGATACGCAGTATTTT. The encoded protein is CSVDGTATRTDTQYF.

The sample holds a few counts of this clone. The rearrangement joins TRBV29-1 to TRBJ2-7; 8 nucleotides match TRBD2. CDR3 length: 17 amino acids. Germline V gene lookup returns CDR1 SQVTM and CDR2 ANQGSEA. J gave up 3 bases and V 0 bases, and 13 bases lay outside the gene matches. As DNA, the CDR3 is TGCAGCGTTGAAGATCTTCATAAAAGCGGGGGACGCTACGAGCAGTACTTC. Its translation: CSVEDLHKSGGRYEQYF.

This sequence joins TRBV2 and TRBJ2-5, with 8 bases that match TRBD1. This CDR3 has 13 amino acids. The trim removed 5 bases at V and 5 bases at J, leaving 4 bases unmatched. Germline V lookup: CDR1 SNHLY, CDR2 FYNNEI. CDR3 bases: TGTGCCAGCAGTTACAGGGGGATTGAGACCCAGTACTTC. Translation: CASSYRGIETQYF.

This rearrangement joins TRBV7-4 to TRBJ1-2, with D possibly being TRBD1 (6 bases). V lost 5 bases and J 8 bases, leaving 21 bases between the germline ends. The CDR3 sequence is 15 residues long. CDR1 and CDR2 (germline): SGHVT, SQSDAQ. The CDR3 nucleotides are TGTGCCAGCAGCCCAAGGGTCTTTAAGGGACAAGGCTACACCTTC. Translating it yields CASSPRVFKGQGYTF.

The chain is built from TRBV27 and TRBJ2-5, with 7 bases fitting TRBD2. After removal of 0 bases from V and 6 bases from J, the junction contained 10 bases not matched to a gene. The CDR3 has 16 amino acids. The germline V gene has CDR1 MNHEY and CDR2 SMNVEV (reference sequence). The CDR3, as DNA: TGTGCCAGCAGTTTATCGCAATCGAGCGGGGCAAAGACCCAGTACTTC. Translating gives CASSLSQSSGAKTQYF.

This chain links TRBV30 with TRBJ2-3; D remains ambiguous. Germline-derived CDR1 and CDR2 are GTSNPN and SVGIG (reference sequence). The CDR3 has 12 amino acids. V shed 4 bases and J shed 1 base, with 6 bases lying between them. The CDR3 DNA reads as TGTGCCTGGAATGGGGGCACAGATACGCAGTATTTT. Amino acid sequence: CAWNGGTDTQYF.

Written as DNA, the CDR3 is TGTGCCAGCAGTGAACCCCCGAGGCAGGCCAACACTGAAGCTTTCTTT. Amino acids: CASSEPPRQANTEAFF. V and J are TRBV6-1 and TRBJ1-1; D unresolved. The V end was cut by 2 bases, the J end by 2 bases, with 15 bases between. The CDR3 covers 16 residues. In germline, CDR1 is MNHNS, CDR2 SASEGT.

This clone has a single count. The V and J genes are TRBV27 and TRBJ2-1, with a possible D match to TRBD2 (7 bases). Germline V CDR1 and CDR2: MNHEY, SMNVEV (reference sequence). V lost 7 bases, J lost 13 bases, and 17 bases lay in between. This CDR3 is 12 amino acids long. The CDR3 region is CASTTGGRGQFF. The CDR3 DNA sequence: TGTGCCAGCACGACGGGGGGCCGGGGCCAGTTCTTC.

V is TRBV9 and J is TRBJ1-1; 7 bases agree with TRBD1. Unmatched junction bases numbered 4, after V lost 4 bases and J lost 1 base. Looked up from germline, CDR1 is SGDLS and CDR2 is YYNGEE. This CDR3 is built from 14 residues. The CDR3 loop reads CASSSGTANTEAFF. CDR3 DNA sequence: TGTGCCAGCAGCTCCGGGACAGCGAACACTGAAGCTTTCTTT. The full variable domain, in which reference TRBV9 and TRBJ1-1 provide the parts outside the CDR3, is DSGVTQTPKHLITATGQRVTLRCSPRSGDLSVYWYQQSLDQGLQFLIQYYNGEERAKGNILERFSAQQFPDLHSELNLSSLELGDSALYFCASSSGTANTEAFFGQGTRLTVV.

The chain recombines TRBV30 with TRBJ2-1; 11 bases line up with TRBD2. This CDR3 region has 13 residues. The trim removed 4 bases at V and 8 bases at J, leaving 4 bases unmatched. Per germline, CDR1 GTSNPN and CDR2 SVGIG (reference sequence). CDR3 nucleotide sequence: TGTGCCTGGACTCCGGGACTAGCGGATGAGCAGTTCTTC. It translates to CAWTPGLADEQFF.

The DNA of the CDR3 is TGTGCCAGCAGTGAAGGTGTGAGGTGGGGGTCTGGGGCCAACGTCCTGACTTTC. This encodes CASSEGVRWGSGANVLTF. The chain is built from TRBV2 and TRBJ2-6, with D perhaps TRBD1 or TRBD2 (5 bases each). Germline V CDR1 and CDR2: SNHLY, FYNNEI. CDR3 length: 18 amino acids. Trimming stripped 1 base from V and 1 base from J, with 14 bases between.